Listed below are T cell receptor beta chains from one sample, sequenced in a study of blood T cell repertoires in COVID-19. Data came from immunoSEQ multiplex PCR; TCRdb stores just in-frame clones and leaves some out. The repertoire holds about 80,000 clones, with 60% to 80% as singletons. Material: peripheral blood. All receptors derive from a man between 65 and 85 years old with active or convalescent COVID-19. Each CDR3 is given with its conserved first and last residue. The order of the fields is clone size, D gene, V gene, J gene, CDR3 protein, CDR3 DNA. A D gene is named only where the DNA matches it firmly. The size of a clone is reported for some rows only, either as once, few or many, or as a class for expanded clones.

>few|TRBD2|TRBV3-1/TRBV3-2|TRBJ2-3
CASSSGTSGGVTQYF
TGTGCCAGCAGCTCCGGGACTAGCGGGGGAGTTACGCAGTATTTT
>.|TRBD2|TRBV28|TRBJ2-3
CASSGGAGDTQYF
TGTGCCAGCAGCGGGGGGGCCGGAGATACGCAGTATTTT
>once|.|TRBV28|TRBJ1-5
CATVVGNQPQHF
TGTGCCACGGTAGTAGGCAATCAGCCCCAGCATTTT
>.|TRBD2|TRBV5-4|TRBJ2-3
CASSLRTSGTTDTQYF
TGTGCCAGCAGCTTGCGAACTAGCGGGACCACAGATACGCAGTATTTT
>few|TRBD1|TRBV6-5|TRBJ2-2
CASSYTGVGELFF
TGTGCCAGCAGTTACACAGGGGTCGGGGAGCTGTTTTTT
>.|TRBD2|TRBV11-3|TRBJ2-1
CASKKAGEPGYEQFF
TGTGCCAGCAAAAAAGCGGGGGAGCCTGGGTATGAGCAGTTCTTC
>once|.|TRBV4-1|TRBJ2-6
CASRSFGANVLTF
TGCGCCAGCAGGAGTTTTGGGGCCAACGTCCTGACTTTC
>many|TRBD1|TRBV7-8|TRBJ1-2
CASSLVPGGTWGYTF
TGTGCCAGCAGCTTAGTCCCAGGGGGCACGTGGGGCTACACCTTC
>.|TRBD1|TRBV7-2|TRBJ1-5
CASSLVADRINQPQHF
TGTGCCAGCAGCTTAGTAGCGGACAGGATCAATCAGCCCCAGCATTTT
>.|.|TRBV29-1|TRBJ2-5
CSVEDGWTAKTQETQYF
TGCAGCGTTGAAGATGGGTGGACAGCTAAAACACAAGAGACCCAGTACTTC
>.|TRBD1|TRBV5-1|TRBJ2-7
CASSLAMGQLYEQYF
TGCGCCAGCAGCTTGGCCATGGGACAGCTCTACGAGCAGTACTTC
>few|TRBD2|TRBV6-6|TRBJ2-5
CASSSSGGPETQYF
TGTGCCAGCAGTTCGAGCGGGGGCCCAGAGACCCAGTACTTC
>.|.|TRBV25-1|TRBJ2-7
CASSEYYGIYEQYF
TGTGCCAGCAGTGAATATTACGGGATCTACGAGCAGTACTTC
>.|.|TRBV11-3|TRBJ1-4
CASSPGVTTNEKLFF
TGTGCCAGCAGCCCCGGGGTTACAACTAATGAAAAACTGTTTTTT
>.|TRBD1|TRBV6-5|TRBJ1-1
CASSYSPTGGTEAFF
TGTGCCAGCAGTTACTCGCCCACAGGGGGCACTGAAGCTTTCTTT
>.|TRBD1|TRBV9|TRBJ1-2
CASSVEVVTGGSHGYTF
TGTGCCAGCAGCGTAGAGGTTGTTACAGGGGGCTCACATGGCTACACCTTC
>.|.|TRBV2|TRBJ2-4
CASMLGFDLRGIQYF
TGTGCCAGCATGTTGGGTTTTGACCTCAGGGGTATTCAGTACTTC
>.|TRBD2|TRBV24-1|TRBJ2-5
CATSPSGTTGQETQYF
TGTGCCACCAGTCCCTCCGGGACTACCGGACAAGAGACCCAGTACTTC
>.|TRBD1|TRBV6-1|TRBJ1-5
CASSERTPRGAQHF
TGTGCCAGCAGTGAAAGGACACCCAGGGGGGCCCAGCATTTT
>.|.|TRBV7-9|TRBJ2-1
CASSLVGGPSYNEQFF
TGTGCCAGCAGCTTAGTCGGGGGGCCCTCCTACAATGAGCAGTTCTTC
>.|TRBD1|TRBV6-6|TRBJ1-2
CASSYRGTGDYGYTF
TGTGCCAGCAGTTACCGTGGGACAGGGGACTATGGCTACACCTTC
>.|.|TRBV21-1|TRBJ1-1
CANGTGGTEAFF
TGTGCCAACGGGACAGGGGGCACTGAAGCTTTCTTT
>.|.|TRBV2|TRBJ1-1
CASSEAGTTEAFF
TGTGCCAGCAGTGAAGCCGGGACAACTGAAGCTTTCTTT
>few|.|TRBV29-1|TRBJ2-2
CSAHGPVNTGELFF
TGCAGCGCCCATGGGCCGGTGAACACCGGGGAGCTGTTTTTT
>.|.|TRBV5-1|TRBJ1-3
CASSLGQGGSGNTIYF
TGCGCCAGCAGCTTGGGCCAGGGTGGCTCTGGAAACACCATATATTTT
>.|TRBD2|TRBV9|TRBJ2-5
CASSVGGTSGGVETQYF
TGTGCCAGCAGCGTAGGAGGGACTAGCGGGGGGGTGGAGACCCAGTACTTC
>.|.|TRBV3-1/TRBV3-2|TRBJ1-3
CASSQQPSSGNTIYF
TGTGCCAGCAGCCAGCAACCGAGCTCTGGAAACACCATATATTTT
>.|TRBD1|TRBV11-2|TRBJ1-4
CASSPADRGGEKLFF
TGTGCCAGCAGCCCCGCCGACAGGGGTGGCGAAAAACTGTTTTTT
>.|.|TRBV7-2|TRBJ1-2
CASSLAGVGYTF
TGTGCCAGCAGCTTAGCAGGGGTCGGCTACACCTTC
>.|.|TRBV28|TRBJ1-4
CASSLYEEKLFF
TGTGCCAGCAGTTTGTACGAGGAAAAACTGTTTTTT
>.|.|TRBV10-3|TRBJ2-6
CASKGGAGANVLTF
TGTGCCTCCAAAGGCGGGGCTGGGGCCAACGTCCTGACTTTC
>once|TRBD2|TRBV27|TRBJ2-5
CATAMVGTSFETQYF
TGTGCCACAGCGATGGTTGGGACTAGTTTTGAGACCCAGTACTTC
>.|.|TRBV28|TRBJ1-1
CASTKVREAPFF
TGTGCCAGCACCAAGGTCCGGGAGGCCCCTTTCTTT
>.|TRBD2|TRBV27|TRBJ2-1
CASRRTSGASYNEQFF
TGTGCCAGCAGGAGGACTAGCGGGGCCTCCTACAATGAGCAGTTCTTC
>.|TRBD1|TRBV4-2|TRBJ2-2
CASSQGGQIYTGELFF
TGTGCCAGCAGCCAAGGGGGACAGATATACACCGGGGAGCTGTTTTTT
>.|.|TRBV19|TRBJ1-2
CASSTGAAGNGYTF
TGTGCCAGTAGTACAGGGGCGGCAGGGAATGGCTACACCTTC
>.|.|TRBV18|TRBJ1-4
CASSPYRDINEKLFF
TGTGCCAGCTCACCATATCGGGACATCAATGAAAAACTGTTTTTT
>once|.|TRBV15|TRBJ2-3
CATSRVGATDTQYF
TGTGCCACCAGCAGAGTAGGGGCCACAGATACGCAGTATTTT
>few|TRBD2|TRBV7-9|TRBJ2-1
CASSSHSSGGLSSYNEQFF
TGTGCCAGCAGCTCCCATTCTAGCGGGGGGCTCAGCTCCTACAATGAGCAGTTCTTC
>.|TRBD1|TRBV6-6|TRBJ1-1
CASSSQGAETEAFF
TGTGCCAGCAGTTCACAGGGGGCAGAAACTGAAGCTTTCTTT
>once|.|TRBV3-1/TRBV3-2|TRBJ2-4
CASSPSAGAHIQYF
TGTGCCAGCAGCCCGTCGGCGGGGGCGCACATTCAGTACTTC
>.|TRBD2|TRBV27|TRBJ2-6
CASSYLAGGYSGANVLTF
TGTGCCAGCAGTTACCTAGCGGGGGGTTACTCTGGGGCCAACGTCCTGACTTTC
>.|TRBD1|TRBV6-6|TRBJ1-2
CASQGEVFSYGYTF
TGTGCCAGCCAGGGGGAGGTCTTCTCCTATGGCTACACCTTC
>.|TRBD2|TRBV10-1|TRBJ2-2
CASSDPSGVTGELFF
TGCGCCAGCAGTGACCCTAGCGGGGTGACCGGGGAGCTGTTTTTT
>.|.|TRBV6-5|TRBJ2-5
CASLSPQGKGTQYF
TGTGCCAGTCTCTCGCCCCAGGGAAAGGGGACCCAGTACTTC
>.|TRBD1|TRBV19|TRBJ1-2
CASSRGQASYGYTF
TGTGCCAGTAGCCGTGGACAGGCGTCTTATGGCTACACCTTC
>.|.|TRBV7-9|TRBJ2-6
CASSLISGTGANVLTF
TGTGCCAGCAGCTTAATTTCCGGGACTGGGGCCAACGTCCTGACTTTC
>.|.|TRBV6-5|TRBJ1-4
CASRDGQGYEKLFF
TGTGCCAGCAGAGACGGGCAGGGTTACGAAAAACTGTTTTTT
>.|.|TRBV6-1|TRBJ2-7
CASSEHERASYEQYF
TGTGCCAGCAGTGAACACGAGAGAGCCTCCTACGAGCAGTACTTC
>.|TRBD1|TRBV19|TRBJ1-1
CASTPWDRGGVTEAFF
TGTGCCAGTACCCCCTGGGACAGGGGTGGTGTCACTGAAGCTTTCTTT
>few|.|TRBV6-1|TRBJ1-4
CASSDYLFREVEKLFF
TGTGCCAGCAGTGATTACCTGTTCAGGGAGGTGGAAAAACTGTTTTTT
>.|.|TRBV6-5|TRBJ1-1
CASNPSRGNTEAFF
TGTGCCAGCAACCCCTCCCGAGGGAACACTGAAGCTTTCTTT
>.|.|TRBV5-5|TRBJ2-5
CASRSLRAEETQYF
TGTGCCAGCAGGTCACTGAGGGCGGAGGAGACCCAGTACTTC
>.|.|TRBV5-4|TRBJ2-7
CASSLIGEQYF
TGTGCCAGCAGCTTAATCGGTGAGCAGTACTTC
>.|TRBD2|TRBV19|TRBJ2-3
CARTRGLESTDTQYF
TGTGCCAGAACCAGGGGACTAGAAAGCACAGATACGCAGTATTTT